Below, 20 T cell receptor beta chains from the same sample are listed, as sequenced in a study of CD8 T cells in Susac syndrome (dated by TCRdb to about 2019). The library was produced with the immunoSEQ multiplex PCR assay. RNA was extracted using the RNeasy kit, and about 0.45 to 1 ug of the RNA was reverse transcribed with random hexamers. TCRdb redid the processing of the public reads, applying fastp at Q25 and MiXCR, and retained in-frame beta chains. Rows with one shared CDR3 protein collapse into an entry with the most common genes and DNA. The sample contains more than 95,000 distinct CDR3 sequences, roughly 93% of them found a single time. In total, the top ten clones hold roughly 0.31% of the sample. What was sequenced was CD8+ T cells from PBMCs. The receptors were sampled from a human donor with multiple sclerosis.

The J gene is TRBJ1-2, the V gene TRBV24-1; D perhaps matches TRBD1 (6 bases). V lost 3 bases, J lost 0 bases, and 13 bases lay in between. The CDR3 sequence is 16 residues long. Germline CDR1 is KGHDR and CDR2 is SFDVKD. The CDR3 is CATSDRTANPNYGYTF. The CDR3 bases are TGTGCCACCAGTGATAGGACAGCGAACCCTAACTATGGCTACACCTTC.

The V gene is TRBV5-1, the J gene TRBJ2-5; TRBD1 agrees at 7 bases. Unmatched junction bases numbered 10, after V lost 3 bases and J lost 5 bases. Germline V gene sequence: CDR1 SGHRS, CDR2 YFSETQ. CDR3 length: 15 amino acids. The CDR3 region is CASSSGQATAETQYF. The CDR3 DNA sequence: TGCGCCAGCAGCTCAGGACAGGCGACGGCGGAGACCCAGTACTTC.

The J gene is TRBJ2-5, the V gene TRBV27, with a weak D call TRBD1 (6 bases). Trimming pared 3 bases from V and 0 bases from J, leaving 14 bases between. Per the germline V gene, CDR1 is MNHEY and CDR2 is SMNVEV (reference sequence). The CDR3 loop spans 16 amino acids. DNA of the CDR3: TGTGCCAGCAGTTTGGGGGCGGCTACGTACCAAGAGACCCAGTACTTC. Amino acid sequence: CASSLGAATYQETQYF.

The chain links TRBV28 to TRBJ2-5; possible D gene TRBD2, 5 bases. The germline gives CDR1 MDHEN, CDR2 SYDVKM. Trimming took 7 bases from V and 0 from J, leaving 9 bases between them. The CDR3 covers 13 residues. In DNA, the CDR3 is TGTGCCAGCAACGACGGGGACCAAGAGACCCAGTACTTC. Translated: CASNDGDQETQYF.

This sequence joins TRBV9 and TRBJ2-3; TRBD1 is a possible D gene (6 bases). Germline V gives CDR1 SGDLS, CDR2 YYNGEE. Trimming took 0 bases from V and 6 from J, leaving 11 bases between them. The length of the CDR3 is 14 residues. For the CDR3, the DNA is TGTGCCAGCAGCGTAGCAGGGGCAGGGGATACGCAGTATTTT. Encoded protein: CASSVAGAGDTQYF.

V usage is TRBV7-2 and J usage is TRBJ2-1, with D possibly matching TRBD1 (6 bases). V dropped 2 bases and J dropped 8 bases, with 16 bases sitting between them. The CDR3 has 15 amino acids. Looked up from germline, CDR1 is SGHTA and CDR2 is FQGNSA. The CDR3 loop is CASSLTAGVIDEQFF. CDR3 bases: TGTGCCAGCAGCTTAACTGCAGGGGTGATCGATGAGCAGTTCTTC.

V gene TRBV7-9 combines with J gene TRBJ2-1, with D uncertain. V dropped 11 bases and J dropped 8 bases, with 7 bases sitting between them. The CDR3 extends over 9 amino acids. CDR1 is SEHNR and CDR2 is FQNEAQ in the germline V gene (reference sequence). The CDR3 region has the DNA TGTGCCGGTGAAGATGAGCAGTTCTTC. Residues: CAGEDEQFF.

CDR3: CASSSRQGGLNTEAFF. CDR3 in DNA: TGTGCCAGCAGCTCCCGACAGGGAGGGCTGAACACTGAAGCTTTCTTT. This chain links TRBV7-9 with TRBJ1-1; TRBD1 aligns across 7 bases. From germline, CDR1 is SEHNR and CDR2 FQNEAQ (reference sequence). The CDR3 runs 16 residues. V was pared by 4 bases and J by 0 bases, with 8 bases of the junction left unmatched.

This chain links TRBV6-4 with TRBJ1-1, with TRBD1 as a possible D gene (5 bases). Germline CDR1 is MRHNA and CDR2 is SNTAGT. V gave up 8 bases and J gave up 4 bases, with 17 bases separating them. The CDR3 has 14 residues. CDR3 nucleotide sequence: TGTGCCAGCGAAACAGGCAGGGAGGTCACTGAAGCTTTCTTT. Translating gives CASETGREVTEAFF.

The chain has TRBV27 and TRBJ2-7; TRBD2 might be the D (5 bases). The ends were cut back, 6 bases at V and 2 bases at J, with 11 bases in the middle. The CDR3 runs 13 residues. The germline V gene has CDR1 MNHEY and CDR2 SMNVEV (reference sequence). CDR3 sequence (DNA): TGTGCCAGCAGCCACGGACTGGCCTACGAGCAGTACGTC. Translating gives CASSHGLAYEQYV.

The chain carries TRBV4-1 and TRBJ1-1; D remains unclear. Per germline, CDR1 MGHRA and CDR2 YSYEKL. This CDR3 spans 15 amino acids. V shed 2 bases and J shed 3 bases, with 13 bases lying between them. CDR3 nucleotide sequence: TGCGCCAGCAGCCAACCGGGTGCAACGTACACTGAAGCTTTCTTT. This encodes CASSQPGATYTEAFF.

This clonotype has just a few counts. V usage is TRBV19 and J usage is TRBJ2-5; TRBD1 agrees at 8 bases. CDR3 size: 15 residues. The V and J ends lost 5 bases and 5 bases, in that order; junction bases with no gene match: 10. Germline-derived CDR1 and CDR2 are LNHDA and SQIVND (reference sequence). The CDR3 region has the DNA TGTGCCAGTAGTTTAAACAGGGGGATCCGGGAGACCCAGTACTTC. Translation gives CASSLNRGIRETQYF.

The chain combines TRBV7-8 with TRBJ2-7; D is perhaps TRBD2 (6 bases). The V gene lost 0 bases and the J gene lost 0 bases, with 12 bases spanning the gap. This CDR3 has 16 residues. Germline V CDR1 and CDR2: SGHVS, FQNEAQ. As DNA, the CDR3 is TGTGCCAGCAGCTTAGCGCTGGGAGGCCGCTCCTACGAGCAGTACTTC. This codes for CASSLALGGRSYEQYF.

The chain is built from TRBV13 and TRBJ2-7; 13 bases are shared with TRBD2. Germline values: CDR1 PRHDT, CDR2 FYEKMQ (reference sequence). The CDR3 is 16 amino acids. The trim removed 5 bases at V and 3 bases at J, leaving 7 bases unmatched. In nucleotides, the CDR3 is TGTGCCAGCAGCATAAGACTAGCGGGGGGTTTCTACGAGCAGTACTTC. It translates to CASSIRLAGGFYEQYF.

The DNA for the CDR3 is TGTGCCAGCAGCTCACCTATAGCGGGAGCTACAGATACGCAGTATTTT. Its translation is CASSSPIAGATDTQYF. The genes are TRBV7-9 and TRBJ2-3; TRBD2 matches at 9 bases. The CDR3 contains 16 residues. Germline V gene data show CDR1 as SEHNR and CDR2 as FQNEAQ (reference sequence). Germline trimming cut 4 bases from V and 3 bases from J; bases unmatched to any gene: 8.

V is TRBV5-4 and J is TRBJ2-3; 8 positions match TRBD1. The CDR3 consists of 14 residues. The V segment lost 5 bases and the J segment 1 base; nucleotides outside the gene matches: 3. Germline values: CDR1 SGHNT, CDR2 YYREEE (reference sequence). The CDR3 sequence is CASRADRGTDTQYF. In DNA form, the CDR3 reads TGTGCCAGCAGGGCGGACAGGGGCACAGATACGCAGTATTTT.

Here the CDR3 DNA reads TGTGCCAGCAGCCCGTGGACTAGCGGGAGGTCCTCCACAGATACGCAGTATTTT. This sequence encodes CASSPWTSGRSSTDTQYF. The gene calls are TRBV7-9 and TRBJ2-3; 14 bases match TRBD2. Germline V gene lookup returns CDR1 SEHNR and CDR2 FQNEAQ (reference sequence). The CDR3 loop spans 18 amino acids. V trimming: 5 bases; J trimming: 2 bases; junction bases outside the gene matches: 9.

The chain has TRBV6-1 and TRBJ2-7, with a tentative D call TRBD2 (6 bases). CDR1 MNHNS and CDR2 SASEGT come from the germline V gene. CDR3 length: 14 residues. V lost 3 bases to trimming and J lost 2 bases, with 11 bases between them. CDR3: CASSDNGGAYEQYV. In nucleotides, the CDR3 is TGTGCCAGCAGTGATAACGGGGGAGCCTACGAGCAGTACGTC.

V is TRBV20-1 and J is TRBJ2-1; D assignment may be TRBD1 or TRBD2 (6 bases each). The CDR3 covers 15 residues. Germline V gene data show CDR1 as DFQATT and CDR2 as SNEGSKA (reference sequence). V was shortened by 4 bases and J by 2 bases, with 15 bases between the two germline ends. CDR3: CSAKGQWRAYNEQFF. CDR3 bases: TGCAGTGCTAAAGGACAGTGGAGGGCCTACAATGAGCAGTTCTTC.

As DNA, the CDR3 is TGCAGCGCCCATTCGAGGACCGACGGTGAGCAGTACGTC. Residues: CSAHSRTDGEQYV. This chain uses TRBV29-1 with TRBJ2-7; D call uncertain. CDR1 and CDR2 from the germline V gene are SQVTM and ANQGSEA. V lost 7 bases and J lost 7, with 20 bases in between. This CDR3 spans 13 amino acids.